This TCR beta chain was identified during a study of blood T cell repertoires in COVID-19. Study summary: The study drew acute and convalescent COVID-19 samples from the United States, Italy and Spain.

Those who participated ranged in age from roughly 18 to 90 years and resided in around 22 US areas. This CDR3 has 15 residues. V lost 7 bases to trimming and J lost 5 bases; unmatched junction nucleotides: 15. CDR1 is SQVTM and CDR2 is ANQGSEA in the germline V gene. Sequencing used immunoSEQ multiplex PCR; TCRdb keeps in-frame clones, though not all of them. The data show approximately 220,000 clones, around 80% seen once. The source of this sequence is a woman between 35 and 50 years old with acute COVID-19. The chain is built from TRBV29-1 and TRBJ1-2; TRBD1 agrees at 8 bases. Sequenced material: PBMCs or T cells enriched from blood (not recorded which). This CDR3 is CSDYEMRDRIYGYTF. The CDR3 DNA reads as TGCAGCGATTACGAGATGAGGGACAGGATTTATGGCTACACCTTC.